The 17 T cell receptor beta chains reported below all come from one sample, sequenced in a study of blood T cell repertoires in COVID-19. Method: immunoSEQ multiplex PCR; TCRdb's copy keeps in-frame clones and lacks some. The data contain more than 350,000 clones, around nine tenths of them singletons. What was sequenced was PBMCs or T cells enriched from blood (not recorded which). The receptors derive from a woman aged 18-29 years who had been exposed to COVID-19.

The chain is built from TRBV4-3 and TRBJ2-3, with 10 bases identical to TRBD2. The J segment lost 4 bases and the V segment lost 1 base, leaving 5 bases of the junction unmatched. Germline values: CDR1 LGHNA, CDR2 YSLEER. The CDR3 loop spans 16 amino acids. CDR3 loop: CASSQASGGESDTQYF. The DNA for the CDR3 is TGCGCCAGCAGCCAAGCAAGCGGGGGGGAGTCAGATACGCAGTATTTT.

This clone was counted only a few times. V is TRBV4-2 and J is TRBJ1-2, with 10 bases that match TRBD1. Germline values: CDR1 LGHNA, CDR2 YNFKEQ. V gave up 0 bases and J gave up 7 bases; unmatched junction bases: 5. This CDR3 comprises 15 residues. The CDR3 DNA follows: TGTGCCAGCAGCCAAGATCGACAGGGGGCGCGTGGCTACACCTTC. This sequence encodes CASSQDRQGARGYTF.

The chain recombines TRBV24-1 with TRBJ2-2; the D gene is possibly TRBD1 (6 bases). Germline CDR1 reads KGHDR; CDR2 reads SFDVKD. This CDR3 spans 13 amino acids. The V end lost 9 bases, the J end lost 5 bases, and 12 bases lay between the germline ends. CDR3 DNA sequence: TGTGCCACCTGGGACATTAGTACCGGGGAGCTGTTTTTT. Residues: CATWDISTGELFF.

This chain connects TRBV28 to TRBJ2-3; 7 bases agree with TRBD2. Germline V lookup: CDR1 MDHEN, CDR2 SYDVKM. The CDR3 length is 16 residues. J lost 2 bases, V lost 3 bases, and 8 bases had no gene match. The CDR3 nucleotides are TGTGCCAGCAGTTTTAGGTTAAGCGGGGACACAGATACGCAGTATTTT. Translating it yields CASSFRLSGDTDTQYF.

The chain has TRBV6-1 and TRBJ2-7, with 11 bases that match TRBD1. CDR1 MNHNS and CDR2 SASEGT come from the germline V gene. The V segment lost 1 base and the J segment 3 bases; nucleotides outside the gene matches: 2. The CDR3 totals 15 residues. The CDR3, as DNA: TGTGCCAGCAGTGAAGGGACAGGGGGCTTCTACGAGCAGTACTTC. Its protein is CASSEGTGGFYEQYF.

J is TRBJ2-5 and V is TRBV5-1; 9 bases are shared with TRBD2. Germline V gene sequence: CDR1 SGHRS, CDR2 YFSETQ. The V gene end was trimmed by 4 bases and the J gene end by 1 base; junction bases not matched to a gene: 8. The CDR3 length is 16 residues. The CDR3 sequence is CASSRLTSGGQETQYF. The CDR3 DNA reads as TGCGCCAGCAGCCGTTTGACTAGCGGAGGCCAAGAGACCCAGTACTTC. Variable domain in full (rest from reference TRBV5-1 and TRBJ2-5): KAGVTQTPRYLIKTRGQQVTLSCSPISGHRSVSWYQQTPGQGLQFLFEYFSETQRNKGNFPGRFSGRQFSNSRSEMNVSTLELGDSALYLCASSRLTSGGQETQYFGPGTRLLVL.

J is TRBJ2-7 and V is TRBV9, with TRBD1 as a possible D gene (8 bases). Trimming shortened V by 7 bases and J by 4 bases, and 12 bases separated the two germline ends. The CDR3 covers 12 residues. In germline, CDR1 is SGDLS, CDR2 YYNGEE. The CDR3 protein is CASGQGGYEQYF. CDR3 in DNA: TGTGCCAGCGGACAGGGAGGGTACGAGCAGTACTTC.

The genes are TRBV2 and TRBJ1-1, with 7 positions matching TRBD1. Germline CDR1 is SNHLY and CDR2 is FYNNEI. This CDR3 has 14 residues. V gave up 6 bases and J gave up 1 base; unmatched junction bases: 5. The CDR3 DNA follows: TGTGCCAGCAGGGAGGGACAGAAGAACACTGAAGCTTTCTTT. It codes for CASREGQKNTEAFF. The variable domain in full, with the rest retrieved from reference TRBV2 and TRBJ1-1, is EPEVTQTPSHQVTQMGQEVILRCVPISNHLYFYWYRQILGQKVEFLVSFYNNEISEKSEIFDDQFSVERPDGSNFTLKIRSTKLEDSAMYFCASREGQKNTEAFFGQGTRLTVV.

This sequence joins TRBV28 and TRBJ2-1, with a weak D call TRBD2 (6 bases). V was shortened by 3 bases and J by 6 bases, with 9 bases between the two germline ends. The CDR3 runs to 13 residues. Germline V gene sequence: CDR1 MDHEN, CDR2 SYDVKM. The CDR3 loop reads CASSLDYSNEQFF. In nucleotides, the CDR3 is TGTGCCAGCAGTTTGGACTATAGCAATGAGCAGTTCTTC.

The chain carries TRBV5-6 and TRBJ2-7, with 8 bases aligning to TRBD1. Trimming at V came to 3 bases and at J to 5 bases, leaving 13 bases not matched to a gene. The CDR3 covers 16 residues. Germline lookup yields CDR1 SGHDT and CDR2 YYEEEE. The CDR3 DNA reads TGTGCCAGCAGCTACGACAGGGGCCAGAAGTCCGACGAGCAGTACTTC. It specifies CASSYDRGQKSDEQYF.

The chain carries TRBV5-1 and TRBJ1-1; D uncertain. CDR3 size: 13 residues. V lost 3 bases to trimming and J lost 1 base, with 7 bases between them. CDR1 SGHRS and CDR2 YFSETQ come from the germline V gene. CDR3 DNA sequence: TGCGCCAGCAGCTACCGGGAGAACACTGAAGCTTTCTTT. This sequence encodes CASSYRENTEAFF.

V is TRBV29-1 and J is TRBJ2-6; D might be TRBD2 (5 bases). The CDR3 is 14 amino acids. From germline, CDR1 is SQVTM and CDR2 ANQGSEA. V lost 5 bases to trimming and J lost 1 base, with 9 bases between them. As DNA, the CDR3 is TGCAGCGTTCGTGGGAGTTCTGGGGCCAACGTCCTGACTTTC. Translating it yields CSVRGSSGANVLTF.

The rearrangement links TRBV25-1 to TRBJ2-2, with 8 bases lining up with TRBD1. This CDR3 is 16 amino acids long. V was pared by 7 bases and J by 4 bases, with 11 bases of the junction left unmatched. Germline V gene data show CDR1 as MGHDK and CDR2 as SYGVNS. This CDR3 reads CASTLGGRGLTGELFF. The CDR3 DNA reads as TGTGCCAGCACCCTGGGGGGCAGGGGGCTCACCGGGGAGCTGTTTTTT.

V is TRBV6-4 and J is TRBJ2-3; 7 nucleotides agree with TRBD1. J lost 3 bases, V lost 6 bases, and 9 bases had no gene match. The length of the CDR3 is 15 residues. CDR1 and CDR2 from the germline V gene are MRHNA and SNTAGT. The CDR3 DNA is TGTGCCAGCAGCCTACAGGGGCAAGGGACAGATACGCAGTATTTT. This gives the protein CASSLQGQGTDTQYF.

The CDR3 nucleotides are TGTGCCAGCTCACCCGGTCTAGCCAAAAACATTCAGTACTTC. Translating it yields CASSPGLAKNIQYF. The rearrangement joins TRBV18 to TRBJ2-4; no clear D gene. The germline CDR1 and CDR2 sequences are KGHSH and LQKENI. V dropped 3 bases and J dropped 0 bases, with 6 bases sitting between them. The CDR3 sequence is 14 residues long.

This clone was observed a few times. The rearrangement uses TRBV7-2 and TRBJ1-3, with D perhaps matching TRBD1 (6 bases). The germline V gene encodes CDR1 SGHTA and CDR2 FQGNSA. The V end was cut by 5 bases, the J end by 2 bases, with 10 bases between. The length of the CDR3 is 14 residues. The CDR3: CASSLRGTGNTIYF. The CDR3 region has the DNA TGTGCCAGCAGCCTCAGGGGAACTGGAAACACCATATATTTT.

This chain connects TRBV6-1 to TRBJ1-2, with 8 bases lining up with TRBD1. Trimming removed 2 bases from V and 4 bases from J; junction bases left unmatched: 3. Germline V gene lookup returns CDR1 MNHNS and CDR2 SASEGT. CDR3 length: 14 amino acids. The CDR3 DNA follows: TGTGCCAGCAGTGAATCAGGGGGCGCCTATGGCTACACCTTC. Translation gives CASSESGGAYGYTF.